These 26 T cell receptor beta chains originate from one sample sequenced in a study of identical twins. One entry per CDR3 protein results from TCRdb running MiXCR on the 5' RACE reads. The sample lists 420,000 or so distinct CDR3 sequences, 15% to 20% occurring once. Sequences were obtained from naive T cells sorted from blood. The origin of the receptors is a man aged 45-60 years in good health.

The genes are TRBV20-1 and TRBJ2-7; 11 positions agree with TRBD2. Looked up from germline, CDR1 is DFQATT and CDR2 is SNEGSKA (reference sequence). The CDR3 has 15 amino acids. The V segment lost 5 bases and the J segment 0 bases; nucleotides outside the gene matches: 6. The CDR3 region has the DNA TGCAGTGCTTCAACTAGCGGGGGCCTCTCCTACGAGCAGTACTTC. Translation gives CSASTSGGLSYEQYF.

The chain uses TRBV18 and TRBJ2-7; 10 bases map to TRBD2. The CDR3 length is 17 residues. The trim removed 3 bases at V and 0 bases at J, leaving 8 bases unmatched. CDR1 KGHSH and CDR2 LQKENI come from the germline V gene. As DNA, the CDR3 is TGTGCCAGCTCACCGGATAGCGGGGGGCGATACTCCTACGAGCAGTACTTC. Translated, it gives CASSPDSGGRYSYEQYF.

V is TRBV20-1 and J is TRBJ2-5; D might be TRBD2 (5 bases). The V end was cut by 1 base, the J end by 5 bases, with 14 bases between. Germline V gene sequence: CDR1 DFQATT, CDR2 SNEGSKA (reference sequence). The CDR3 has 14 amino acids. This CDR3 is CSARVGLAWETQYF. The CDR3 region has the DNA TGCAGTGCTAGAGTTGGGCTAGCATGGGAGACCCAGTACTTC.

This clonotype came up many times. V gene TRBV4-1 combines with J gene TRBJ2-3; D tentatively reads TRBD1 or TRBD2 (5 bases each). The CDR3 sequence is 15 residues long. V shed 3 bases and J shed 5 bases, with 15 bases lying between them. The germline V gene encodes CDR1 MGHRA and CDR2 YSYEKL. The CDR3: CASSHPRGQGDTQYF. The CDR3 bases are TGCGCCAGCAGCCACCCCCGAGGGCAGGGAGATACGCAGTATTTT.

This chain uses TRBV20-1 with TRBJ2-7; 7 bases are shared with TRBD2. Losses at the gene ends were 4 bases for V and 0 bases for J; bases not matched to a gene: 12. The CDR3 length is 16 residues. Germline CDR1 and CDR2: DFQATT and SNEGSKA (reference sequence). This CDR3 reads CSATGSGGRSSYEQYF. CDR3 DNA: TGCAGTGCTACTGGTTCGGGCGGGAGAAGCTCCTACGAGCAGTACTTC.

The chain couples TRBV28 to TRBJ1-4; a possible D gene is TRBD1 (5 bases). The V gene's germline CDR1 is MDHEN and CDR2 SYDVKM. The CDR3 length is 14 residues. V dropped 2 bases and J dropped 8 bases, with 12 bases sitting between them. The CDR3 is CASSLNRIGEKLFF. In DNA form, the CDR3 reads TGTGCCAGCAGTTTAAACAGGATCGGGGAAAAACTGTTTTTT.

The chain links TRBV9 to TRBJ2-1; 12 nucleotides match TRBD2. CDR1 is SGDLS, CDR2 YYNGEE, per germline. There are 17 residues in the CDR3. V shed 3 bases and J 6 bases; nucleotides not matched to a gene: 10. The DNA for the CDR3 is TGTGCCAGCAGCGCGCTAGCGGGAGGGCCATCTGGCAATGAGCAGTTCTTC. Its translation is CASSALAGGPSGNEQFF.

This chain connects TRBV20-1 to TRBJ2-3; D not certain. This CDR3 comprises 11 residues. Between the trimmed V and J ends, which lost 3 bases and 5 bases, there was a span of 6 bases. The germline CDR1 and CDR2 sequences are DFQATT and SNEGSKA (reference sequence). The CDR3 sequence is CSASMVDTQYF. CDR3 nucleotide sequence: TGCAGTGCTAGCATGGTAGATACGCAGTATTTT.

The genes are TRBV20-1 and TRBJ1-1; D uncertain. The CDR3 has 11 amino acids. The germline V gene encodes CDR1 DFQATT and CDR2 SNEGSKA (reference sequence). V was pared by 5 bases and J by 3 bases, with 7 bases between. The CDR3 region is CSASWDTEAFF. The CDR3 DNA reads as TGCAGTGCTTCGTGGGACACTGAAGCTTTCTTT.

This chain joins TRBV6-2 or TRBV6-3 and TRBJ1-2; the D is unclear. CDR3 length: 13 residues. Trimming took 8 bases from V and 6 from J, leaving 16 bases between them. Germline loops: CDR1 MNHEY, CDR2 SVGEGT. CDR3 sequence reads: CASLPRTYDGYTF. CDR3 DNA sequence: TGTGCCAGCTTACCCAGGACTTATGATGGCTACACCTTC.

In its sample, this clonotype was seen a few times. The chain couples TRBV7-2 to TRBJ2-1; 7 positions match TRBD1. V gave up 6 bases and J gave up 0 bases; unmatched junction bases: 5. Per germline, CDR1 SGHTA and CDR2 FQGNSA. The CDR3 is 15 residues long. This CDR3 is CASSLTGFSYNEQFF. The CDR3, as DNA: TGTGCCAGCAGTCTGACAGGGTTCTCCTACAATGAGCAGTTCTTC. Looking up the rest from reference TRBV7-2 and TRBJ2-1 gives the full variable domain: GAGVSQSPSNKVTEKGKDVELRCDPISGHTALYWYRQSLGQGLEFLIYFQGNSAPDKSGLPSDRFSAERTGGSVSTLTIQRTQQEDSAVYLCASSLTGFSYNEQFFGPGTRLTVL.

The chain joins TRBV4-2 to TRBJ2-1; D possibly corresponds to TRBD1 (6 bases). The germline gives CDR1 LGHNA, CDR2 YNFKEQ. The V gene lost 0 bases and the J gene lost 7 bases, with 10 bases spanning the gap. The CDR3 contains 14 residues. CDR3 DNA: TGTGCCAGCAGCCAAGATCTGAGGGGGAATGAGCAGTTCTTC. Encoded protein: CASSQDLRGNEQFF.

This clonotype was seen many times. V and J are TRBV6-5 and TRBJ1-1; no clear D gene. The CDR3 extends over 18 amino acids. Trimming removed 0 bases at V and 0 bases at J, with 17 bases between. The germline V gene encodes CDR1 MNHEY and CDR2 SVGAGI. CDR3 loop: CASSYSYGGANLNTEAFF. CDR3 sequence (DNA): TGTGCCAGCAGTTACTCGTATGGAGGAGCAAACCTGAACACTGAAGCTTTCTTT.

This clonotype was counted between two and nine times. The V call is TRBV5-8, the J call TRBJ2-7; 7 bases align to TRBD1. CDR3 length: 16 amino acids. CDR1 SGHTS and CDR2 YDEGEE come from the germline V gene. Trimming removed 4 bases from V and 5 bases from J; junction bases left unmatched: 15. In DNA form, the CDR3 reads TGTGCCAGCAGCACCTATTCGACAGGGTATTTTGACGAGCAGTACTTC. This translates into CASSTYSTGYFDEQYF.

The J gene is TRBJ2-6, the V gene TRBV15, with D hard to call. The CDR3 has 13 amino acids. Germline assignment: CDR1 LNHNV and CDR2 YYDKDF (reference sequence). Deletions cut 0 bases from V and 5 bases from J, with 2 bases between. The CDR3 bases are TGTGCCACCAGCAGAGAACGGGCCAACGTCCTGACTTTC. The encoded protein is CATSRERANVLTF.

In its sample, this clonotype was seen a few times. V gene TRBV28 combines with J gene TRBJ1-1, with 8 nucleotides matching TRBD1. The germline V gene has CDR1 MDHEN and CDR2 SYDVKM. After removal of 6 bases from V and 7 bases from J, the junction contained 7 bases not matched to a gene. The CDR3 length is 13 residues. Written as DNA, the CDR3 is TGTGCCAGCAGAACAGGACAGGGCGGTGAAGCTTTCTTT. Its protein is CASRTGQGGEAFF. Full variable domain (rest looked up from reference TRBV28 and TRBJ1-1): DVKVTQSSRYLVKRTGEKVFLECVQDMDHENMFWYRQDPGLGLRLIYFSYDVKMKEKGDIPEGYSVSREKKERFSLILESASTNQTSMYLCASRTGQGGEAFFGQGTRLTVV.

This clonotype was counted only a few times. The V call is TRBV25-1, the J call TRBJ1-5; D not resolved. Trimming took off 2 bases at V and 7 bases at J, with 12 bases between the two ends. From germline, CDR1 is MGHDK and CDR2 SYGVNS. This CDR3 has 14 amino acids. This chain's CDR3 is CASSETGFSQPQHF. CDR3 coding DNA: TGTGCCAGCAGTGAAACCGGGTTCTCCCAGCCCCAGCATTTT.

This clonotype was seen at least ten times. The chain uses TRBV4-3 and TRBJ2-1; perhaps D is TRBD1 or TRBD2 (6 bases each). Trimming cost V 0 bases and J 4 bases, with 10 bases left between them. CDR3 length equals 15 residues. Germline V gene data show CDR1 as LGHNA and CDR2 as YSLEER. The CDR3 DNA reads TGCGCCAGCAGCCAAGAAAGGGGGAGGTACAATGAGCAGTTCTTC. It translates to CASSQERGRYNEQFF.

Points on this clonotype: Being one base from a much bigger clone, this may be a read error. The genes are TRBV12-3 or TRBV12-4 and TRBJ2-7, with unresolved D. With 2 bases removed from V and 6 bases from J, the gap between germline ends came to 8 bases. The CDR3 is 12 residues long. The CDR3 nucleotides are TGTGCCAGCAGTTTACACGCAACCGAGCAGTACTTC. Translation gives CASSLHATEQYF.

This clonotype was seen more than once but under ten times. The rearrangement uses TRBV6-5 and TRBJ1-2; TRBD1 might be the D (6 bases). The CDR3 spans 17 residues. Trimming took 0 bases from V and 8 from J, leaving 22 bases between them. CDR1 and CDR2 from the germline V gene are MNHEY and SVGAGI. DNA of the CDR3: TGTGCCAGCAGTTACTCATCTGGTTATACTGACAGGCAAGGCTACACCTTC. This encodes CASSYSSGYTDRQGYTF.

In this sample, this clonotype turned up a few times. The chain recombines TRBV5-1 with TRBJ2-1; TRBD1 might be the D (6 bases). The CDR3 is made up of 15 amino acids. Germline loops: CDR1 SGHRS, CDR2 YFSETQ. Trimming shortened V by 1 base and J by 4 bases, and 12 bases separated the two germline ends. In DNA, the CDR3 is TGCGCCAGCAGCTTGTTGGACAGAGTATACAATGAGCAGTTCTTC. Residues: CASSLLDRVYNEQFF. Variable domain in full (rest from reference TRBV5-1 and TRBJ2-1): KAGVTQTPRYLIKTRGQQVTLSCSPISGHRSVSWYQQTPGQGLQFLFEYFSETQRNKGNFPGRFSGRQFSNSRSEMNVSTLELGDSALYLCASSLLDRVYNEQFFGPGTRLTVL.

The rearrangement uses TRBV5-5 and TRBJ2-2; the D gene is possibly TRBD1 (6 bases). CDR3 length: 17 amino acids. The germline CDR1 and CDR2 sequences are SGHKS and YYEKEE (reference sequence). V was cut by 5 bases and J by 4 bases, with 21 bases left in between. The CDR3 DNA follows: TGTGCCAGCAGATCTGGACTGGGGGCAGGAGTCACCGGGGAGCTGTTTTTT. This gives the protein CASRSGLGAGVTGELFF. The full variable domain, in which reference TRBV5-5 and TRBJ2-2 provide the parts outside the CDR3, is DAGVTQSPTHLIKTRGQQVTLRCSPISGHKSVSWYQQVLGQGPQFIFQYYEKEERGRGNFPDRFSARQFPNYSSELNVNALLLGDSALYLCASRSGLGAGVTGELFFGEGSRLTVL.

The gene calls are TRBV12-3 or TRBV12-4 and TRBJ2-3, with D maybe TRBD2 (5 bases). There are 17 residues in the CDR3. Trimming stripped 7 bases from V and 2 bases from J, with 22 bases between. The CDR3 spells CASILRGQRTNTDTQYF. The CDR3 DNA follows: TGTGCCAGCATTCTCCGCGGCCAGCGGACGAACACAGATACGCAGTATTTT.

The V gene is TRBV27, the J gene TRBJ2-7; D is possibly TRBD2 (6 bases). CDR1 and CDR2 (germline): MNHEY, SMNVEV (reference sequence). V was cut by 0 bases and J by 6 bases, with 12 bases left in between. The CDR3 runs to 14 residues. This CDR3 reads CASSLSRTTSEQYF. CDR3 in DNA: TGTGCCAGCAGTTTATCTAGGACTACCAGCGAGCAGTACTTC.

This rearrangement joins TRBV9 to TRBJ2-2, with 10 bases aligning to TRBD1. This CDR3 is built from 15 residues. V dropped 3 bases and J dropped 4; count of bases not matched to a gene: 3. Germline lookup yields CDR1 SGDLS and CDR2 YYNGEE. The CDR3 sequence is CASSAGTGVTGELFF. CDR3 sequence (DNA): TGTGCCAGCAGCGCCGGGACAGGGGTCACCGGGGAGCTGTTTTTT. The variable domain in full, completed from reference TRBV9 and TRBJ2-2, reads DSGVTQTPKHLITATGQRVTLRCSPRSGDLSVYWYQQSLDQGLQFLIQYYNGEERAKGNILERFSAQQFPDLHSELNLSSLELGDSALYFCASSAGTGVTGELFFGEGSRLTVL.

This clonotype was seen a handful of times. This chain connects TRBV20-1 to TRBJ2-6, with 7 bases lining up with TRBD2. CDR1 is DFQATT and CDR2 is SNEGSKA in the germline V gene (reference sequence). This CDR3 contains 17 residues. The V gene end was trimmed by 5 bases and the J gene end by 0 bases; junction bases not matched to a gene: 10. Here the CDR3 DNA reads TGCAGTGCTCCTCGGGCTAGCGGACGCTCTGGGGCCAACGTCCTGACTTTC. Its translation: CSAPRASGRSGANVLTF.